This passage covers 24 T cell receptor beta chains from one sample sequenced in a study of blood T cell repertoires in COVID-19. Measured with immunoSEQ multiplex PCR; TCRdb has only the in-frame clones, and not every one. Among 250,000 to 350,000 clones, 87% were seen once, and the ten largest hold approximately 5.3%. The sequencing sample was made of PBMCs or T cells enriched from blood (not recorded which). The source of these receptors is a woman younger than 45 who had recovered from COVID-19.

The V and J genes are TRBV28 and TRBJ1-2; D is uncertain. In germline, CDR1 is MDHEN, CDR2 SYDVKM. CDR3 length: 12 amino acids. Between the trimmed V and J ends, which lost 8 bases and 2 bases, there was a span of 9 bases. The DNA of the CDR3 is TGTGCCAGCTGGCAGGCAAACTATGGCTACACCTTC. It translates to CASWQANYGYTF.

The chain couples TRBV5-1 to TRBJ2-7; 7 nucleotides line up with TRBD1. CDR1 SGHRS and CDR2 YFSETQ come from the germline V gene. This CDR3 is built from 15 residues. Trimming removed 1 base from V and 1 base from J; junction bases left unmatched: 5. The CDR3 reads CASSLRQGSSYEQYF. CDR3 bases: TGCGCCAGCAGCTTGAGACAGGGCTCATCCTACGAGCAGTACTTC.

The chain is built from TRBV11-1 and TRBJ2-5; TRBD2 is a possible D gene (6 bases). Germline loops: CDR1 SGHAT, CDR2 FQDESV (reference sequence). Trimming stripped 6 bases from V and 4 bases from J, with 15 bases between. The CDR3 is 14 residues long. This chain's CDR3 is CASSPLTEGETQYF. Written as DNA, the CDR3 is TGTGCCAGCAGTCCTCTCACGGAGGGAGAGACCCAGTACTTC. Full variable domain (rest looked up from reference TRBV11-1 and TRBJ2-5): EAEVAQSPRYKITEKSQAVAFWCDPISGHATLYWYRQILGQGPELLVQFQDESVVDDSQLPKDRFSAERLKGVDSTLKIQPAELGDSAMYLCASSPLTEGETQYFGPGTRLLVL.

CDR3 DNA: TGTGCCAGCAGCCCCGACAGCCCCTCTGGAAACACCATATATTTT. It translates to CASSPDSPSGNTIYF. The chain has TRBV7-9 and TRBJ1-3; tentative D call: TRBD1 (5 bases). Germline CDR1 is SEHNR and CDR2 is FQNEAQ (reference sequence). V lost 5 bases to trimming and J lost 0 bases, with 11 bases between them. The CDR3 runs 15 residues.

V is TRBV30 and J is TRBJ1-6; D not resolved. Looked up from germline, CDR1 is GTSNPN and CDR2 is SVGIG (reference sequence). The CDR3 contains 16 residues. The V end was cut by 0 bases, the J end by 0 bases, with 9 bases between. The CDR3 reads CAWSVMRSSYNSPLHF. The DNA for the CDR3 is TGTGCCTGGAGTGTAATGCGGAGCTCCTATAATTCACCCCTCCACTTT.

V is TRBV7-3 and J is TRBJ2-3, with D perhaps TRBD1 (5 bases). Trimming stripped 3 bases from V and 6 bases from J, with 10 bases between. CDR1 SGHTA and CDR2 FQGTGA come from the germline V gene. CDR3 length: 13 residues. CDR3 coding DNA: TGTGCCAGCAGCTTTCAGGGAAGTGATACGCAGTATTTT. This codes for CASSFQGSDTQYF.

The rearrangement joins TRBV3-1 (or the pseudogene TRBV3-2) to TRBJ1-5; D gene ambiguous. The germline V gene encodes CDR1 LGHDT and CDR2 YNNKEL (reference sequence). This CDR3 has 17 residues. V was shortened by 4 bases and J by 0 bases, with 16 bases between the two germline ends. In DNA form, the CDR3 reads TGTGCCAGCAGCCTCCTTGTTGCCCGGGGTAGCAATCAGCCCCAGCATTTT. Translating it yields CASSLLVARGSNQPQHF.

The J gene is TRBJ2-7, the V gene TRBV7-8; 8 nucleotides align to TRBD1. Looked up from germline, CDR1 is SGHVS and CDR2 is FQNEAQ. The V gene end was trimmed by 5 bases and the J gene end by 0 bases; junction bases not matched to a gene: 6. The CDR3 covers 15 residues. As DNA, the CDR3 is TGTGCCAGCAGCATTCCAGGGGGCGGCTCCTACGAGCAGTACTTC. This translates into CASSIPGGGSYEQYF. The entire variable domain, with the rest obtained from reference TRBV7-8 and TRBJ2-7, is as follows: GAGVSQSPRYKVAKRGQDVALRCDPISGHVSLFWYQQALGQGPEFLTYFQNEAQLDKSGLPSDRFFAERPEGSVSTLKIQRTQQEDSAVYLCASSIPGGGSYEQYFGPGTRLTVT.

The chain employs TRBV5-1 and TRBJ1-4, with 11 nucleotides matching TRBD1. This CDR3 has 17 amino acids. The ends lost 3 bases at V and 7 bases at J; junction bases unmatched: 11. Per the germline V gene, CDR1 is SGHRS and CDR2 is YFSETQ. The CDR3 region is CASSSDHPGTGGEKLFF. CDR3 nucleotide sequence: TGCGCCAGCAGCTCGGACCACCCCGGGACAGGGGGTGAAAAACTGTTTTTT.

The chain couples TRBV4-3 to TRBJ1-2, with D tentatively TRBD1 (5 bases). The germline V gene encodes CDR1 LGHNA and CDR2 YSLEER. The germline V and J ends were trimmed by 4 bases and 8 bases, with 17 bases remaining between them. The length of the CDR3 is 14 residues. The CDR3 sequence is CASSPRRRGWGYTF. The CDR3 bases are TGCGCCAGCAGCCCCCGTAGGCGGGGGTGGGGCTACACCTTC.

The V and J genes are TRBV7-2 and TRBJ2-3; the D gene is possibly TRBD2 (5 bases). V shed 4 bases and J shed 10 bases, with 21 bases lying between them. The CDR3 loop spans 15 amino acids. The germline V gene has CDR1 SGHTA and CDR2 FQGNSA. The CDR3 sequence: CASSSKRTVGDAQYF. As DNA, the CDR3 is TGTGCCAGCAGCTCGAAACGGACGGTCGGGGATGCGCAGTATTTT.

The chain couples TRBV28 to TRBJ1-1, with TRBD1 identical over 8 bases. Trimming took 4 bases from V and 6 from J; bases not matched to a gene: 4. The length of the CDR3 is 13 residues. Germline V CDR1 and CDR2: MDHEN, SYDVKM. The CDR3 loop is CASSWTGWAEAFF. CDR3 nucleotides: TGTGCCAGCAGTTGGACAGGGTGGGCTGAAGCTTTCTTT.

This chain joins TRBV7-2 and TRBJ2-3; TRBD1 might be the D (6 bases). This CDR3 spans 13 amino acids. Germline-derived CDR1 and CDR2 are SGHTA and FQGNSA. The V end was cut by 5 bases, the J end by 3 bases, with 9 bases between. The chain's CDR3 is CASSLGQTDTQYF. The CDR3 nucleotides are TGTGCCAGCAGCCTAGGACAGACAGATACGCAGTATTTT.

This sequence joins TRBV27 and TRBJ2-3, with TRBD1 matching over 7 bases. Trimming cost V 3 bases and J 1 base; bases outside gene matches: 13. Per the germline V gene, CDR1 is MNHEY and CDR2 is SMNVEV (reference sequence). CDR3 length equals 18 residues. The CDR3 region has the DNA TGTGCCAGCAGTTTGGCGACTCCGGACAGGTTCGGCACAGATACGCAGTATTTT. This gives the protein CASSLATPDRFGTDTQYF.

CDR3 bases: TGTGCCAGCAGTTACTCGCGGGCGTTGGACTATGGCTACACCTTC. This sequence encodes CASSYSRALDYGYTF. V is TRBV6-5 and J is TRBJ1-2; D unclear. With 0 bases removed from V and 3 bases from J, the gap between germline ends came to 11 bases. The CDR3 runs to 15 residues. CDR1 and CDR2 from the germline V gene are MNHEY and SVGAGI.

The chain employs TRBV2 and TRBJ2-7; 7 nucleotides align to TRBD2. Germline-derived CDR1 and CDR2 are SNHLY and FYNNEI. The CDR3 has 16 amino acids. The V and J ends lost 6 bases and 2 bases, in that order; junction bases with no gene match: 13. CDR3 DNA sequence: TGTGCCAGCAGCCCCGACCTGGGAGGGGCTCCCTACGAGCAGTACTTC. Protein: CASSPDLGGAPYEQYF. Full variable domain (missing parts from reference TRBV2 and TRBJ2-7): EPEVTQTPSHQVTQMGQEVILRCVPISNHLYFYWYRQILGQKVEFLVSFYNNEISEKSEIFDDQFSVERPDGSNFTLKIRSTKLEDSAMYFCASSPDLGGAPYEQYFGPGTRLTVT.

Concerning this clone: Different DNA sequences within this sample yield the same CDR3. This sequence joins TRBV19 and TRBJ1-1; D perhaps matches TRBD1 (5 bases). CDR3 size: 13 residues. Trimming left V 6 bases short and J 2 bases short, with 10 bases between. The germline V gene has CDR1 LNHDA and CDR2 SQIVND (reference sequence). The CDR3 here is CASSLTVNTEAFF. The CDR3 DNA reads as TGTGCCAGTAGCTTGACAGTTAACACTGAAGCTTTCTTT.

The chain carries TRBV5-1 and TRBJ2-3, with 14 positions matching TRBD2. Germline values: CDR1 SGHRS, CDR2 YFSETQ. The ends lost 0 bases at V and 5 bases at J; junction bases unmatched: 8. The CDR3 sequence is 18 residues long. The CDR3 here is CASSLEGLAGGYVDTQYF. CDR3 DNA: TGCGCCAGCAGCTTGGAAGGACTAGCGGGGGGATACGTAGATACGCAGTATTTT.

The genes are TRBV11-2 and TRBJ2-3; D possibly corresponds to TRBD2 (5 bases). The CDR3 contains 15 residues. CDR1 and CDR2 (germline): SGHAT, FQNNGV. Trimming took 6 bases from V and 3 from J, leaving 16 bases between them. CDR3 protein: CASSPQGLITDTQYF. The CDR3, as DNA: TGTGCCAGCAGTCCCCAAGGACTGATTACAGATACGCAGTATTTT.

CDR3 residues: CASSFTSGGSQETQYF. For the CDR3, the DNA is TGCGCCAGCAGCTTCACTAGCGGGGGGTCCCAAGAGACCCAGTACTTC. V gene TRBV5-1 combines with J gene TRBJ2-5, with TRBD2 matching over 12 bases. The CDR3 is made up of 16 amino acids. Germline loops: CDR1 SGHRS, CDR2 YFSETQ. The junction had 3 bases not matched to a gene; V was cut back by 2 bases and J by 1 base.

The chain employs TRBV4-1 and TRBJ1-4; 8 nucleotides align to TRBD1. The germline V gene encodes CDR1 MGHRA and CDR2 YSYEKL. CDR3 size: 17 residues. The ends lost 1 base at V and 7 bases at J; junction bases unmatched: 11. The CDR3 region has the DNA TGCGCCAGCAGCCAAGTACTGGGGCGGACAGGGAGTGAAAAACTGTTTTTT. Translating it yields CASSQVLGRTGSEKLFF.

The gene calls are TRBV13 and TRBJ2-2; D call uncertain. CDR3 length: 13 residues. Trimming took off 2 bases at V and 7 bases at J, with 8 bases between the two ends. Germline-derived CDR1 and CDR2 are PRHDT and FYEKMQ (reference sequence). The CDR3 is CASSLTIFGELFF. The CDR3 DNA reads TGTGCCAGCAGCTTAACAATATTCGGGGAGCTGTTTTTT.

Here the CDR3 reads CASSPPGGEDIQYF. CDR3 DNA sequence: TGTGCCAGCAGCCCCCCAGGGGGTGAGGACATTCAGTACTTC. The gene calls are TRBV11-3 and TRBJ2-4; 7 bases align to TRBD1. This CDR3 comprises 14 residues. CDR1 SGHNT and CDR2 YENEEA come from the germline V gene. V lost 5 bases to trimming and J lost 8 bases; unmatched junction nucleotides: 9. Looking up the rest from reference TRBV11-3 and TRBJ2-4 gives the full variable domain: EAGVVQSPRYKIIEKKQPVAFWCNPISGHNTLYWYLQNLGQGPELLIRYENEEAVDDSQLPKDRFSAERLKGVDSTLKIQPAELGDSAVYLCASSPPGGEDIQYFGAGTRLSVL.

The rearrangement uses TRBV28 and TRBJ1-2; D is uncertain. The CDR3 is made up of 12 amino acids. With 8 bases removed from V and 8 bases from J, the gap between germline ends came to 15 bases. Per the germline V gene, CDR1 is MDHEN and CDR2 is SYDVKM. The CDR3 reads CASHDRERGYTF. CDR3 bases: TGTGCCAGCCATGACCGGGAGCGGGGCTACACCTTC.